This T cell receptor (beta chain) appears in the sequencing data of a study of T cells in localized non-small cell lung cancer (dated by TCRdb to the early 2020s). Study-level background: The study examined T cell repertoires in under 300 patients with early-stage NSCLC and compared tumors with uninvolved tumor-adjacent lungs. NSCLC patients had a mean age of around 70 years, and 129 were male and around 110 female. The cohort consisted of 236 treatment-naive NSCLC patients whose localized lung tumors had been resected. Beyond this particular receptor, the publication reports: Because multi-region sequencing of the tumors was not done, intratumor heterogeneity could not be ruled out. Since the design was exploratory, TCR variables were selected using unadjusted p-values with no false-discovery rate correction. A median of approximately 50 of the top 100 tumor clones turned up in the paired uninvolved adjacent lung, and approximately 30 of those clones also ranked among the top 100 of that same adjacent lung. Higher blood T cell density associated with longer overall survival, while higher adjacent-lung clonality associated with shorter survival. The highest T cell clonality was observed in uninvolved tumor-adjacent lung, where clonality exceeded that of tumor, suggesting that antigenic responses were more focused in uninvolved tumor-adjacent lung.

Worth noting for this clone: Its target antigen remains unknown. No much larger clone is present one base from it, and per-base qualities are unavailable.

The immunoSEQ Assay was used to sequence TCR beta CDR3 regions from DNA. As for how the authors treated the data: To compute T cell density, TCR beta template counts were normalized to usable DNA, which was estimated by amplifying housekeeping genes. Using the preseqR package, richness was estimated by extrapolating to 120,000 templates for tissue samples and 400,000 templates for PBMC samples. Clonality was taken to be one minus Pielou's evenness. Differential abundance testing on productive amino-acid clonotypes, with a minimum total count of 5 and an alpha of 0.1, was used to identify tissue-enriched TCRs. The Jaccard Index and the Morisita Overlap Index were used to measure how much the repertoires overlapped between compartments. TCR beta CDR3s were clustered by GLIPH together with public tetramer-defined viral CDR3s, and at least three viral sequences plus V-gene enrichment were required for viral motifs. The immuneACCESS repertoire file appears here via TCRdb, limited to in-frame rearrangements. These files lack a portion of the clones; in checked studies, under half of the deficit traces to unresolved V genes, and the cause of the others is not known. That table gives V, J and clone size, and the DNA gave D and trimming. The sample contains under 95,000 clones, 80% of them found a single time. The ten largest account for 8% to 10% of the sample.

From the germline V gene (reference sequence), CDR1 is LNHDA and CDR2 is SQIVND. V has 3 bases trimmed and J has 3 bases trimmed; junction bases matching no gene number 6. The CDR3 covers 16 residues, taking in both the cysteine and the phenylalanine. The retained sequence is limited to the CDR3, 48 bases, with the frame set at the first base. At diagnosis, peripheral blood, uninvolved tumor-adjacent lung and tumor were collected and stored as a combination of fresh-frozen and FFPE material. For TCR repertoire profiling, the blood samples were analyzed as peripheral blood mononuclear cells. The TCR originated in a female donor aged 60 or older with stage I lung adenocarcinoma. The material sequenced was peripheral blood, taken before any cancer treatment. The chain employs TRBV19 and TRBJ1-4, and TRBD1 aligns with 8 junction nucleotides. The DNA is as follows: TGTGCCAGTAGTATGGGAACCAGGGGGCCTAATGAAAAACTGTTTTTT. It translates as CASSMGTRGPNEKLFF. When the CDR3 is completed using the reference TRBV19 and TRBJ1-4 genes on either side, the full variable domain is DGGITQSPKYLFRKEGQNVTLSCEQNLNHDAMYWYRQDPGQGLRLIYYSQIVNDFQKGDIAEGYSVSREKKESFPLTVTSAQKNPTAFYLCASSMGTRGPNEKLFFGSGTQLSVL.